This TCR beta chain was sequenced in a study of identical twins. CDR1 and CDR2 from the germline V gene are SGHRS and YFSETQ. Trimming stripped 4 bases from V and 2 bases from J, with 15 bases between. The CDR3 consists of 15 residues. This clonotype was counted many times. All donors were healthy, and all were Caucasian. Each cDNA held unique molecular identifiers, and template switching gave it a universal primer site. One entry per CDR3 protein results from TCRdb running MiXCR on the 5' RACE reads. The repertoire holds 690,000 or so distinct CDR3 sequences, with under 9% as singletons. These same records also appear under a second study, on yellow fever vaccine responses in identical twins.

Sequences were obtained from PBMCs. The sequence came from a woman younger than 35 in good health. This chain joins TRBV5-1 and TRBJ1-2, with D uncertain. The CDR3 reads CASSPFTEPNYGYTF. The CDR3 nucleotides read TGCGCCAGCAGCCCGTTCACTGAGCCGAACTATGGCTACACCTTC.